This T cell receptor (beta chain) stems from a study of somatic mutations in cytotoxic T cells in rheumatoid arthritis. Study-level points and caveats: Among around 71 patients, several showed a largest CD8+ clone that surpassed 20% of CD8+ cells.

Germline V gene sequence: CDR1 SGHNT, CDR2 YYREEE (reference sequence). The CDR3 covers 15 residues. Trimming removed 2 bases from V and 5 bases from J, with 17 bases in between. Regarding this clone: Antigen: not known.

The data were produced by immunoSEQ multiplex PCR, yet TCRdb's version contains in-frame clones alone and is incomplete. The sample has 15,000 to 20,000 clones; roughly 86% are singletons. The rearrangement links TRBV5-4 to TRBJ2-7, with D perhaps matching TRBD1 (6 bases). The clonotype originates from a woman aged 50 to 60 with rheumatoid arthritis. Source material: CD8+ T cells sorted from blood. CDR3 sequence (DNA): TGTGCCAGCAGCTTCGGGATACCGACAGGAAACGAGCAGTACTTC. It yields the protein CASSFGIPTGNEQYF. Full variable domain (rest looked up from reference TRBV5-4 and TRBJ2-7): ETGVTQSPTHLIKTRGQQVTLRCSSQSGHNTVSWYQQALGQGPQFIFQYYREEENGRGNFPPRFSGLQFPNYSSELNVNALELDDSALYLCASSFGIPTGNEQYFGPGTRLTVT.